This TCR beta chain was observed in a study of blood T cells in healthy people across ages. Next came a second PCR, run for roughly 6 to 11 cycles, which used a sample-barcoded 5' primer along with a J-beta primer mix. TCRdb reanalysed the 5' RACE reads using MiXCR and keeps one entry per CDR3 protein. The table lists roughly 700,000 distinct CDR3 sequences, around half of them singletons. This clonotype was seen repeatedly, ten times or more. The antigen is not known. It may be a read error: a sequence one base away is much more abundant. This CDR3 comprises 19 residues. CDR1 SGHTA and CDR2 FQGNSA come from the germline V gene. V shed 1 base, J shed 11 bases, and the junction held 22 bases outside the gene matches. Drawing of peripheral blood yielded about 9.8 milliliters from each donor. Study-wide results and limits: Higher diversity and more naive CD4+ cells were features of long-lived donors, compared to aged donors. It was not known whether donors were CMV positive (a possible confounder of expanded clonotype changes). Per million T cells, TCR beta diversity dropped roughly linearly as age increased.

The clonotype was recovered from a woman aged 55-69 years in good health. The chain joins TRBV7-2 to TRBJ2-5; 10 positions match TRBD2. The specimen sequenced was blood. In DNA form, the CDR3 reads TGTGCCAGCAGCTTAGACCGCCCTCTCGCGGGACTAGCGACAAATGAGCAGTACTTC. Its translation: CASSLDRPLAGLATNEQYF. Combining the CDR3 with reference TRBV7-2 and TRBJ2-5 gives the whole variable domain GAGVSQSPSNKVTEKGKDVELRCDPISGHTALYWYRQSLGQGLEFLIYFQGNSAPDKSGLPSDRFSAERTGGSVSTLTIQRTQQEDSAVYLCASSLDRPLAGLATNEQYFGPGTRLLVL.